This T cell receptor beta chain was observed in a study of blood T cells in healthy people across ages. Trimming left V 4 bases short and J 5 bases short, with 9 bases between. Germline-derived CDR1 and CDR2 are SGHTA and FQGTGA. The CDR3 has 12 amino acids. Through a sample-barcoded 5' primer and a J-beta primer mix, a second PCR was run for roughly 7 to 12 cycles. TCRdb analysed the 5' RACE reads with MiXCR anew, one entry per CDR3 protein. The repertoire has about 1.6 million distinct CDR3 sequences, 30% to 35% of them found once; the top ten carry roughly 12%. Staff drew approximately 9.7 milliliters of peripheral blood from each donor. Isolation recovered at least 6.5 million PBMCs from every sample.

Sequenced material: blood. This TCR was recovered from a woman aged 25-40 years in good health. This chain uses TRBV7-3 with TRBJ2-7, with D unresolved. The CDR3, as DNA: TGTGCCAGCAGCTCCGGTGTCGACGAGCAGTACTTC. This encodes CASSSGVDEQYF.